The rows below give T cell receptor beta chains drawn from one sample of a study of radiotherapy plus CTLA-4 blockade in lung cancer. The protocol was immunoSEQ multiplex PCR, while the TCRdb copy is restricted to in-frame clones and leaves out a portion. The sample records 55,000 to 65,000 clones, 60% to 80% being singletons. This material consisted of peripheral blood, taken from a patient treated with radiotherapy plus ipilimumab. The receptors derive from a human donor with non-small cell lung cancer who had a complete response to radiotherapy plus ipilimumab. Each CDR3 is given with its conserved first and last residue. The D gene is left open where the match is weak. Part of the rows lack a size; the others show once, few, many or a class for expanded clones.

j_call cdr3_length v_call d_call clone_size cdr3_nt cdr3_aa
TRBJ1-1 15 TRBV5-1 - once TGCGCCAGCAGCCTCGGGACGGCCGGGGGCACTGAAGCTTTCTTT CASSLGTAGGTEAFF
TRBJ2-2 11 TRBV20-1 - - TGCAGTGCTAGGAAGCTTAGCCAGCTGTTTTTT CSARKLSQLFF
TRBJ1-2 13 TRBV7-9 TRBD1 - TGTGCCAGCAGCTTAGGACAGGGTGATGGCTACACCTTC CASSLGQGDGYTF
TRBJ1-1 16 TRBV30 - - TGTGCCTGGAGTGTGTCCAGTTTCGCATTGAACACTGAAGCTTTCTTT CAWSVSSFALNTEAFF
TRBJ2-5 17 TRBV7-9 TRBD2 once TGTGCCAGCAGCCCTCTTACTGGACTAGCGGCTTTGGAGACCCAGTACTTC CASSPLTGLAALETQYF
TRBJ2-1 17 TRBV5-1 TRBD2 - TGCGCCAGCAGCCCCTACCCCGTAGCGGGGGCAAACAATGAGCAGTTCTTC CASSPYPVAGANNEQFF
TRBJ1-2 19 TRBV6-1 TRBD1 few TGTGCCAGCAGTGAGGGCTTCTGGACAGGAGTAAGGGTCGCTGTTGGCTACACCTTC CASSEGFWTGVRVAVGYTF
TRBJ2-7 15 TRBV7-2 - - TGTGCCAGCAGCTTAGGGGTGGGAGGCTCTTACGAGCAGTACTTC CASSLGVGGSYEQYF
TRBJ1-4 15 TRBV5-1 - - TGCGCCAGCAGCTCGGTGGGGGCGATTAATGAAAAACTGTTTTTT CASSSVGAINEKLFF
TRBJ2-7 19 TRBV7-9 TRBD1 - TGTGCCAGCAGCTTAGCACTAAGAAATAGACAGGGGCAAATTTACGAGCAGTACTTC CASSLALRNRQGQIYEQYF
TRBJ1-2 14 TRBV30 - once TGTGCCTGGAGTTACAGCGGTTATAACTATGGCTACACCTTC CAWSYSGYNYGYTF
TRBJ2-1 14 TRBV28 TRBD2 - TGTGCCAGCAGTTTAGGACTAGCGGGCGGCCTAGTTTTCTTC CASSLGLAGGLVFF
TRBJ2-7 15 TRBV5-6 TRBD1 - TGTGCCAGCAGCACCAGACAGGGCAGGGGCTACGAGCAGTACTTC CASSTRQGRGYEQYF
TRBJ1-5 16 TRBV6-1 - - TGTGCCAGCAGTGAAGTTGGCAGGGGCCCTAATCAGCCCCAGCATTTT CASSEVGRGPNQPQHF
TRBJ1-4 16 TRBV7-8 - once TGTGCCAGCAGCTTAAGGGGAAGTCGAACTAATGAAAAACTGTTTTTT CASSLRGSRTNEKLFF
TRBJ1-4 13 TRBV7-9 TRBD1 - TGTGCCAGTAGACAGGGTAGCAATGAAAAACTGTTTTTT CASRQGSNEKLFF
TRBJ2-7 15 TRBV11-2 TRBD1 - TGTGCCAGCAGCTTAACCGGGACAGGGGGCCACGAGCAGTACTTC CASSLTGTGGHEQYF
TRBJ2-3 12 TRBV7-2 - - TGTGCCAGCAGCTTACGTATGGATACGCAGTATTTT CASSLRMDTQYF
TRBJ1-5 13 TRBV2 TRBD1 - TGTGCCAGCAAGGACAGGGTAAATCAGCCCCAGCATTTT CASKDRVNQPQHF
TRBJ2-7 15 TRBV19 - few TGTGCCAGTAGTACCATCAGGGCATCCGCGAGGGAGCAGTACTTC CASSTIRASAREQYF
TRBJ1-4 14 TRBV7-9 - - TGTGCCAGCAGCGCAGGCTACACTAATGAAAAACTGTTTTTT CASSAGYTNEKLFF
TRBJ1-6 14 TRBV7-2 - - TGTGCCAGCAGAACCGGGACATCTCCTTCACCCCTCCACTTT CASRTGTSPSPLHF
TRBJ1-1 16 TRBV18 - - TGTGCCAGCTCACCACGGGCCACACTGGGGAACACTGAAGCTTTCTTT CASSPRATLGNTEAFF
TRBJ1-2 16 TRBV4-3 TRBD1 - TGCGCCAGCAGCCAGGTCGACAGGGGGCCGTCAGGGAGCTACACCTTC CASSQVDRGPSGSYTF
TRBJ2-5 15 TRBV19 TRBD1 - TGTGCCAGTAGTATGTCGGACAGGGGGCATGGGACCCAGTACTTC CASSMSDRGHGTQYF
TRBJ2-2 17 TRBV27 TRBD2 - TGTGCCAGCTCCTCATTAGCGGGAGGGCCGAACACCGGGGAGCTGTTTTTT CASSSLAGGPNTGELFF
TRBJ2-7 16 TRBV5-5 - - TGTGCCAGCAGCTTGGTAGGACAGTATAGCTCCTACGAGCAGTACTTC CASSLVGQYSSYEQYF
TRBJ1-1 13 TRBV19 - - TGTGCCAGTAGTTCTCTCGACTCAGCGTTAGCTTTCTTT CASSSLDSALAFF
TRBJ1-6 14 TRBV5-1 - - TGCGCCAGCAGCTTGCTATCGGATAATTCACCCCTCCACTTT CASSLLSDNSPLHF
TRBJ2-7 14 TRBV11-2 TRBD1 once TGTGCCAGCAGCTTTCCGGGACAGGGATCCGAGCAGCACTTC CASSFPGQGSEQHF
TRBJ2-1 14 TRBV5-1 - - TGCGCCAGCAGCTTGAATGCGGCAGCCGATGAGCAGTTCTTC CASSLNAAADEQFF
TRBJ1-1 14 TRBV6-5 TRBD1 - TGTGCCAGCAGAACCAGGGGGCCGAACACTGAAGCTTTCTTT CASRTRGPNTEAFF
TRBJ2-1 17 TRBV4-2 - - TGTGCCAGCAGCCAAAGGCCTGGGGGGTTGACCTACAATGAGCAGTTCTTC CASSQRPGGLTYNEQFF
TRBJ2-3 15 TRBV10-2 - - TGCGCCAGCAGTGAGGTCATCCGGGACACAGATACGCAGTATTTT CASSEVIRDTDTQYF
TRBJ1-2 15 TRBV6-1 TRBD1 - TGTGCCAGCAGTTCCACCGGGACAGCTAACTATGGCTACACCTTC CASSSTGTANYGYTF
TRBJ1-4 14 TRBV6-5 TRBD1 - TGTGCCAGCAGTCCGACAGGGATGAACGAAAAACTGTTTTTT CASSPTGMNEKLFF
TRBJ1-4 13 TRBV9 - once TGTGCCAGCAGCGTAGGGCAGGGGGAAAAACTGTTTTTT CASSVGQGEKLFF
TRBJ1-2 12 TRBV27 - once TGTGCCAGCAGTTCCGCCGCAGGCGGCTACACCTTC CASSSAAGGYTF
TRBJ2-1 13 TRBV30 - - TGTGCCTGGAGTTACGGGAGCTACAATGAGCAGTTCTTC CAWSYGSYNEQFF
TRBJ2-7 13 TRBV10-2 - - TGCGCCAGCAGTGACGCTACAGTCTACGAGCAGTACTTC CASSDATVYEQYF
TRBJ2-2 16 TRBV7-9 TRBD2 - TGTGCCAGCAGCTCCCGCTCGGGGGGGAACACCGGGGAGCTGTTTTTT CASSSRSGGNTGELFF
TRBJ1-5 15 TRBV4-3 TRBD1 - TGCGCCAGCAGCCAGGGGACAGGGTTTAGGCAGCCCCAGCATTTT CASSQGTGFRQPQHF
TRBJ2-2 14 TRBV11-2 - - TGTGCCAGCAGCTTAGGACGAGGGACCGGGGAGCTGTTTTTT CASSLGRGTGELFF
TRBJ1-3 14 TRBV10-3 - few TGTGCCATCAGCGAAACAGGGTCTGGAAACACCATATATTTT CAISETGSGNTIYF
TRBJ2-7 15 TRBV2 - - TGTGCCAGCAGCGCTATGCGACAGGTCGCCTACGAGCAGTACTTC CASSAMRQVAYEQYF